This T cell receptor (beta chain) originates from a study of blood T cell repertoires in COVID-19. The overall study: COVID-19 samples from acute and convalescent phases originated in the United States, Italy and Spain.

Original handling: Nucleated cell number was recorded as an estimate derived from reference gene primer amplification. Method: immunoSEQ multiplex PCR; TCRdb's copy keeps in-frame clones and lacks some. The V and J calls and clone size were taken over from that table, and D and trimming were inferred from the DNA. The sample holds roughly 200,000 clones; 83% are singletons and the top ten take 8.6%. The CDR3 extends over 10 amino acids. The V gene's germline CDR1 is MDHEN and CDR2 SYDVKM. V lost 3 bases and J 7 bases, leaving 3 bases between the germline ends. The clonotype was recovered from a man aged 40-49 years with active or convalescent COVID-19. Material: peripheral blood. This chain connects TRBV28 to TRBJ1-1, with D unclear. CDR3 loop: CASSLREAFF. The CDR3 DNA follows: TGTGCCAGCAGTTTGCGTGAAGCTTTCTTT.